This T cell receptor beta chain was found in a study of CD8 T cells in Susac syndrome. cDNA came from about 0.5 to 1 ug RNA primed by random hexamers. TCRdb itself ran the immunoSEQ multiplex PCR reads through MiXCR, one entry per CDR3 protein. The sample carries 400,000 or so distinct CDR3 sequences, approximately 85% recorded once. The sequence was collected from a human donor with multiple sclerosis. Sequencing was carried out using CD8+ T cells from PBMCs.

CDR3 bases: TGCGCCAGCAGCCACCCCGGACTCCCAGGTGAAGCTTTCTTT. This codes for CASSHPGLPGEAFF. This sequence joins TRBV4-1 and TRBJ1-1; D unclear. Germline V gene data show CDR1 as MGHRA and CDR2 as YSYEKL. V lost 3 bases and J lost 7, with 15 bases in between. The CDR3 spans 14 residues.